Reported below is one T cell receptor beta chain. Its antigen is undetermined. TCRdb redid the calling of the 5' RACE reads with MiXCR, one entry per CDR3 protein. Among 1,800,000 or so distinct CDR3 sequences, 32% were seen once, and the ten largest hold roughly 0.3%. The data derive from a study of identical twins. Whole-study findings and limits: Cord blood beta clonotypes present at high abundance carried fewer insertions; no such pattern appeared in memory repertoires. Models predicted too little out-of-frame TCR alpha sharing in monozygotic twins.

This CDR3 is 14 amino acids long. The germline V gene encodes CDR1 DFQATT and CDR2 SNEGSKA (reference sequence). V trimming: 0 bases; J trimming: 7 bases; junction bases outside the gene matches: 5. Sequencing was performed on cord blood. The sequence was obtained from a newborn girl in good health. This sequence joins TRBV20-1 and TRBJ1-2; TRBD1 agrees at 10 bases. The CDR3 protein is CSARDRGQGFGYTF. CDR3 bases: TGCAGTGCTAGAGATAGGGGACAGGGGTTTGGCTACACCTTC.